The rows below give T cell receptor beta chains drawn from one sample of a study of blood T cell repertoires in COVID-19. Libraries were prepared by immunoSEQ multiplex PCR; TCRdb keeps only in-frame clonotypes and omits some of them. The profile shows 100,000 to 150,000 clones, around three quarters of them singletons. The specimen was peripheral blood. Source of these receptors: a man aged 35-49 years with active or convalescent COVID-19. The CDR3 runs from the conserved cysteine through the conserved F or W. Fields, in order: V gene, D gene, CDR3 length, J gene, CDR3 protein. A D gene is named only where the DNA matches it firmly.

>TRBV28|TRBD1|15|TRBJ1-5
CASSAGTGGGPPQHF
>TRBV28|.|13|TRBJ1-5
CASSLSGPQPQHF
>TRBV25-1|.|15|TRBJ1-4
CASSESGRKNEKLFF
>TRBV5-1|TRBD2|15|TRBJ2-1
CASSLGLAANNEQFF
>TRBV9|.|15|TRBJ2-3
CASSVGYFRTDTQYF
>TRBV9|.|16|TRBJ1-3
CASSAGLTGPVDTIYF
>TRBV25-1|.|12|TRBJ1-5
CASSAGTGPQHF
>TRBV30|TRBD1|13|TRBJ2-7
CAWSRQGNGEQYF
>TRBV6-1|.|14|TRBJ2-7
CASSESQAVYEQYF
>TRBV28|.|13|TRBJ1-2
CASSQGGYYGYTF
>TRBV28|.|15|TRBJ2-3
CASSPDRIRTDTQYF
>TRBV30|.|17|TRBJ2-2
CAWSVKRLVMNTGELFF
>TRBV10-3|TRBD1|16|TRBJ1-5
CAISERGQGEFQPQHF
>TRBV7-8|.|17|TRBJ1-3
CASSHQRGMGSGNTIYF
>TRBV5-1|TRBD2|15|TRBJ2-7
CASSTGLAGRSWQYF
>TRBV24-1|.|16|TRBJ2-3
CATSDPGVLSTDTQYF
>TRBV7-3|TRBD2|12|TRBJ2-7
CASSLTSCEQYF
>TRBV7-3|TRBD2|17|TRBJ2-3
CASSLHGSGGSTDTQYF
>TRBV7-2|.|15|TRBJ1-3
CASRKEAVAGNTIYF
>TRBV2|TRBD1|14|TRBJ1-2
CASSETGEESGYTF
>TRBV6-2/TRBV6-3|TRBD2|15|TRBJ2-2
CASSPSGTNTGELFF
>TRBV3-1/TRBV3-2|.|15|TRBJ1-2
CASSLAMDSHYGYTF
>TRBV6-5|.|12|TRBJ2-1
CASSQQGDEQFF
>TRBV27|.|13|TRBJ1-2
CASSLYGIDGYTF
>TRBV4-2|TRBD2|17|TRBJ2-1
CASSQEMGGSVGSEQFF
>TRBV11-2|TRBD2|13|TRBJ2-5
CASSFSGRETQYF
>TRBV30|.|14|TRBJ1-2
CAWSVSRVNYGYTF
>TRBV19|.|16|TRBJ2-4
CASSIFDRPPENIQYF
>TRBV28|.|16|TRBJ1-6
CASLGEQGTYNSPLHF
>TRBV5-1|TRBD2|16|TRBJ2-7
CASSLDGTSGWGEQYF
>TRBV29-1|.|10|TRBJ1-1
CSYRNTEAFF
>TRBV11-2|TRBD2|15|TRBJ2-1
CASSAGTSGPSGEFF
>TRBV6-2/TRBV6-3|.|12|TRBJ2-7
CASSRLRDEQYF
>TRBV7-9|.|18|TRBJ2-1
CASSPGRLGGASYNEQFF
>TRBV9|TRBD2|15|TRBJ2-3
CASGKAGGNTDTQYF
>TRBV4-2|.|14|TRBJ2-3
CASSTGVGTDTQYF
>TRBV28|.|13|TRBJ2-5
CATLLTGQETQYF
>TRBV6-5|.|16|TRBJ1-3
CASSYLGPRPGNTIYF
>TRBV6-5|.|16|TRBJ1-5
CASSFSGPYSNQPQHF
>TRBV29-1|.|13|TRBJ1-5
CSSSGGLDQPQHF
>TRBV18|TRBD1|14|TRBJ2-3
CASSPGTVTDTQYF
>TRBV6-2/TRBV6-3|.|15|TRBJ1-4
CASSRADGRREKLFF
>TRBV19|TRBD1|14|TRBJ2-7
CASSVGQRTYEQYF
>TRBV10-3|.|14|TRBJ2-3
CAISEALHTDTQYF
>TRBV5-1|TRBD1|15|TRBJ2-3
CASRPRDSSTDTQYF
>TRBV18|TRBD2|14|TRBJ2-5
CASGQAGGGETQYF
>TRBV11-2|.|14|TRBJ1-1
CASSKGGFGTEAFF
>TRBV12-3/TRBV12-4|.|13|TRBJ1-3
CASSFRGGNTIYF
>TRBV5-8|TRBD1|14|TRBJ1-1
CASSSGTGVPEAFF
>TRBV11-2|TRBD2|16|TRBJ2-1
CASSLGGLAYYNEQFF
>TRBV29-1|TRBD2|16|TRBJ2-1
CSVAQGASGRYNEQFF
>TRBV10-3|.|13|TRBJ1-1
CASKEGIATEAFF